The present entry profiles one T cell receptor beta chain with its context. This clonotype was seen ten or more times. Its antigen remains unidentified. Within one base of it there is no much larger clone, and no base qualities were kept. CDR1 SGDLS and CDR2 YYNGEE were looked up in the germline V gene. Trimmed from V: 0 bases; trimmed from J: 11 bases; junction bases lacking a gene match: 4. From cysteine to phenylalanine, the CDR3 is 15 amino acids long. The retained sequence is limited to the CDR3, 45 bases, with the frame set at the first base. These data come from a study of read filtering for tumor transcriptome and immune sequencing (dated by TCRdb to 2018 to 2020). The study in broad terms: The cohort was composed of about 16 male and approximately 15 female patients, with a mean age of approximately 70 years and an age range of roughly 45 to 85. As a main aim, a read-filtering strategy for immune repertoire data was addressed, with the specific question being whether clonotypes supported by a single read should be removed. By revised international staging, fewer than ten patients were R-ISS I, under 20 were R-ISS II and over 5 were R-ISS III. TCR-region mapped reads per sample ranged from about 4 to 10.27 million with IR-seq versus only 85 to 1273 with RNA-seq. Whole-transcriptome libraries were prepared with the TruSeq RNA Access Library Prep Kit after DNase treatment. Using the same bone marrow samples, the study ran both targeted immune repertoire sequencing and bulk whole-transcriptome sequencing and then compared the TCR repertoires from each method. On the study overall, not on this receptor specifically: Compared with RNA-seq, IR-seq captured clonotypes at much higher depth and more reliably, and a smaller IR-seq throughput was enough to identify most shared clonotypes. Removing single-read clonotypes increased the correlation between IR-seq and RNA-seq shared clonotype proportions. In IR-seq, single-read clonotypes were around four fifths of clonotypes but approximately 4% of total reads; in RNA-seq they were approximately 73% of clonotypes and 35% to 45% of reads. The sorted CD138-negative fraction was composed of a mixed bone marrow immune population rather than of purified T cells.

The Immunoverse kit was used to build TCR libraries from around 400 ng RNA, with molecular barcoded adaptors covering alpha/delta and beta/gamma chains. TCR library preparation was performed with the same RNA that was used for transcriptome sequencing. TCR libraries were sequenced on an Illumina HiSeq 4000 with 2 x 150 cycles. The paper's data handling went like this. With MiXCR, TCR reads were aligned to human V, D, J and C references and assembled into CDR3 clonotypes, with quality filtering and error correction included. The tcR package in R was used to analyze clonotype counts and gene usage diversity. Raw mapping reads were checked after the RNA-seq reads had been mapped by STAR aligner version 2.5.3a onto the human GRCh37 genome. To test how sequencing depth affected the clonotypes detected, IR-seq fastq files were randomly downsampled with Seqtk 1.3. The raw public reads went through TCRdb reprocessing: fastp at Q25, MiXCR clone calling, in-frame beta chains kept. A single entry per CDR3 protein holds the most common genes and DNA from its merged rows. The V and J calls and clone size come from TCRdb's table, not from the authors' own analysis. The sample table contains approximately 65,000 distinct CDR3 sequences; only one count was recorded for 14% of them. Clones ranked in the top ten supply 45% to 50% of the sample.

Bone marrow was sampled from every patient at the time of active disease. Isolation of bone marrow mononuclear cells was performed by Ficoll-Hypaque density gradient centrifugation. To remove myeloma plasma cells, the cells were labeled with CD138 magnetic microbeads on a MACS separator, and CD138-negative cells were then collected by negative selection. The purity of the isolated cells was checked by flow cytometry with CD138 antibodies on an Attune NxT. TRIzol reagent was used to extract total RNA, which was then quantified with a NanoDrop spectrophotometer. Paired RNA-seq and IR-seq were performed on the CD138-negative bone marrow sample of each patient.

The rearranged segments are TRBV9 and TRBJ2-1, with TRBD2 matching 14 junction bases. This sequence was found in a donor at least 40 years old with multiple myeloma. Sequencing was done on a sample of a population of CD138-negative cells sorted from bone marrow. The sample's cell subset or site label, in plain terms: bone marrow mononuclear cells depleted of CD138+ plasma/myeloma cells by negative magnetic selection. For the CDR3, the sequence is CASSVVGLAGVKQFF. The sequence in DNA is TGTGCCAGCAGCGTAGTGGGACTAGCGGGAGTTAAGCAGTTCTTC.